This TCR beta chain was identified in a study of chemoradiotherapy in HPV16-positive cancers (dated by TCRdb to the early 2020s). Some background on the complete study: Functional T-cell assays on cells from two HPV16-positive patients defined candidate HPV-specific T-cell clones and common TCR motifs. The study set out to ask whether T-cell immunity against the HPV oncoproteins E6 and E7 changes over the course of chemoradiotherapy and whether that immunity affects survival. TCR repertoires from 86 patients with HPV-related cancers were then used to track the candidate HPV-specific TCRs and motifs. Summary of the overall study and its limitations: The survival association was reported for HPV16-positive patients, and the functional definition of HPV-specific T cells was derived from only a couple of HPV16-positive patients. Expansion of candidate HPV-specific clones and E7-related TCR motifs was observed in the tumor microenvironment during treatment, whereas no such expansion was observed for non-HPV-specific T cells. In HPV16-positive patients, expansion of HPV-responsive T cells during chemoradiotherapy was associated with improved recurrence-free survival.

Library method: the immunoSEQ multiplex PCR assay. The clones in this table, taken by TCRdb from immuneACCESS, are in-frame only. Not every clone is retained; where verified, under half of the shortfall comes from an unresolved V gene, and the cause of the rest is unknown. Within this sample are about 7,900 clones, with about 89% of them counted one time only. The ten largest account for 3.5% of the sample. Because repertoires were sampled repeatedly during chemoradiotherapy, clonal expansion in the tumor microenvironment could be followed. V trim: 5 bases; J trim: 4 bases; unmatched bases: 1. Including the terminal cysteine and phenylalanine, the CDR3 comprises 14 residues. CDR3 DNA is the only sequence kept; it has 42 bases, read in frame from the first base. Via the germline V gene (reference sequence), CDR1 is MNHEY and CDR2 SMNVEV. A note on this clone: It lacks a known antigen. Base qualities are missing; no much larger clone stands one base away.

This clonotype was sampled from a human donor with HPV-associated anogenital cancer. In this chain, TRBV27 is recombined with TRBJ2-2; 10 central bases correspond to TRBD1. The source was blood, collected from a patient who underwent chemoradiotherapy. The CDR3 protein sequence reads: CASSRDRGTGELFF. The bases are TGTGCCAGCAGTCGGGACAGGGGCACCGGGGAGCTGTTTTTT.